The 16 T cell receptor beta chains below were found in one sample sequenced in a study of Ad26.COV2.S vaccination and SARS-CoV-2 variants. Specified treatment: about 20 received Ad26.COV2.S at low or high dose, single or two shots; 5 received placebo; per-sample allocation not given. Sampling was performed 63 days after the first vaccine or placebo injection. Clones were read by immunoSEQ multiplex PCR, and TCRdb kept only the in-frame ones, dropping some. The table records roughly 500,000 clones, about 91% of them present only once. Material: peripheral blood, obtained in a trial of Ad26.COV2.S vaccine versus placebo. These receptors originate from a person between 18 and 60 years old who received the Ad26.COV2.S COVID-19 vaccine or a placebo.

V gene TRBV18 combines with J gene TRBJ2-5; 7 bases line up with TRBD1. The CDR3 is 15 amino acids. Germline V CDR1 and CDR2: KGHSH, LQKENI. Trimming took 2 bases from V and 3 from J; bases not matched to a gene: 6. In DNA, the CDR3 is TGTGCCAGCTCACCAGCGACAGGGTGGGAAGAGACCCAGTACTTC. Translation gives CASSPATGWEETQYF.

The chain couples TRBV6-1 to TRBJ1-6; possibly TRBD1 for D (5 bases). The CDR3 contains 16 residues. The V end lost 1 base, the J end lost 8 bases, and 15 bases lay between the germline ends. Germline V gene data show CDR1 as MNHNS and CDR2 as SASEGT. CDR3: CASSEVVGPYDSPLHF. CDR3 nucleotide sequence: TGTGCCAGCAGTGAAGTTGTGGGACCGTATGATTCACCCCTCCACTTT.

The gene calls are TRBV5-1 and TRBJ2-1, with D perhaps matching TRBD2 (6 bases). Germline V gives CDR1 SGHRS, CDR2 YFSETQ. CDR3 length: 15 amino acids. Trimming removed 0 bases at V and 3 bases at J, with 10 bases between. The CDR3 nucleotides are TGCGCCAGCAGCTTGGCGCTAGCGATCTACAATGAGCAGTTCTTC. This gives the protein CASSLALAIYNEQFF.

The CDR3 is CASTSSSGANVLTF. CDR3 nucleotides: TGTGCCAGCACATCGAGCTCTGGGGCCAACGTCCTGACTTTC. The chain has TRBV2 and TRBJ2-6; D gene unclear. Germline V lookup: CDR1 SNHLY, CDR2 FYNNEI. Trimming pared 7 bases from V and 0 bases from J, leaving 7 bases between. The CDR3 has 14 residues.

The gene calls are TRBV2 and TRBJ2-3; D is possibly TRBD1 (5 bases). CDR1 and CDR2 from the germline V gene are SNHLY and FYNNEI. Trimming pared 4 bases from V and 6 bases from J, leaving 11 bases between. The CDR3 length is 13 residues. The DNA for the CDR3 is TGTGCCAGCAGTGTTGCAGGGCGGGATACGCAGTATTTT. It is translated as CASSVAGRDTQYF.

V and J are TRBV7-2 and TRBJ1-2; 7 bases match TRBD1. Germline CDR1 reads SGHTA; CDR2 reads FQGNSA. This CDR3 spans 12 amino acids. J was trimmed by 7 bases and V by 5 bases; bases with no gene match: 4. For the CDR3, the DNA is TGTGCCAGCAGCAGTGACAGGGTTGGCTACACCTTC. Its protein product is CASSSDRVGYTF.

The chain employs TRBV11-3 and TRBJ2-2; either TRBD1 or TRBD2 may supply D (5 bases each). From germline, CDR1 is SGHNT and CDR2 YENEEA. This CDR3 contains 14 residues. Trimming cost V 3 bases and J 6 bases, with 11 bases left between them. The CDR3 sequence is CASSFGWGSGELFF. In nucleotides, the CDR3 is TGTGCCAGCAGCTTTGGATGGGGGTCCGGGGAGCTGTTTTTT.

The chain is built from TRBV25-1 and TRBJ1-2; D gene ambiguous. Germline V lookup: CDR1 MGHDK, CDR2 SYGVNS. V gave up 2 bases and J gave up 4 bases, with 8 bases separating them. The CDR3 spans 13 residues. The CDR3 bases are TGTGCCAGCAGTGAAAAAGGCAGCTATGGCTACACCTTC. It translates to CASSEKGSYGYTF.

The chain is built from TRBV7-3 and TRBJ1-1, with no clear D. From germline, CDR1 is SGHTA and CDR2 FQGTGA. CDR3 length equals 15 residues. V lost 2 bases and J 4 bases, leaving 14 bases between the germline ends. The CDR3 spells CASSLRGGLGTEAFF. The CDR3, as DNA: TGTGCCAGCAGCTTACGCGGAGGATTGGGCACTGAAGCTTTCTTT.

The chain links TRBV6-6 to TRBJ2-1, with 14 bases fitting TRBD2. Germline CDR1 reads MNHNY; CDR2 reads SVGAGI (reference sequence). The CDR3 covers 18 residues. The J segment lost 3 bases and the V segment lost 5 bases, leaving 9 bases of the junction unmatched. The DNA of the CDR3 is TGTGCCAGCAGTCCCAGCACGGGACTAGCGGGGGTCTACAATGAGCAGTTCTTC. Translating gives CASSPSTGLAGVYNEQFF.

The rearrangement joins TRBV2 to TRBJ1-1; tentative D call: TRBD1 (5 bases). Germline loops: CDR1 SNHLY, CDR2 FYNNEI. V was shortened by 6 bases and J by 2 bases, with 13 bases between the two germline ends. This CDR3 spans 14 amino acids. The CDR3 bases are TGTGCCAGCAGCTTCTCCGGGGGAAACACTGAAGCTTTCTTT. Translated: CASSFSGGNTEAFF.

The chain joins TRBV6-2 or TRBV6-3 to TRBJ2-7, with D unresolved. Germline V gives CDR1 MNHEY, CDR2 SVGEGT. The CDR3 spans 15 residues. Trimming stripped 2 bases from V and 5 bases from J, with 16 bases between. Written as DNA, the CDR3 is TGTGCCAGCAGTTACAACGGTCCCAATCGCAACGAGCAGTACTTC. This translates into CASSYNGPNRNEQYF.

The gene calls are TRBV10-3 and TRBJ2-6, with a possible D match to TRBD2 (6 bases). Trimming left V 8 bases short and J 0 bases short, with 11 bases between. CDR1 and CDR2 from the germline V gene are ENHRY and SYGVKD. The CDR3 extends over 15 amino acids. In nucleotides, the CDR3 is TGTGCCATCTTTGGGGGGAGCTCTGGGGCCAACGTCCTGACTTTC. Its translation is CAIFGGSSGANVLTF.

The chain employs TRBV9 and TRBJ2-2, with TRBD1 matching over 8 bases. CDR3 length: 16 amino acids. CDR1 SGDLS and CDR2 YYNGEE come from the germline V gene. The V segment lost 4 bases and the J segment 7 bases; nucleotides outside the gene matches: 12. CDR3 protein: CASSPPDREKGGELFF. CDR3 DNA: TGTGCCAGCAGCCCTCCGGACAGGGAAAAAGGCGGGGAGCTGTTTTTT.

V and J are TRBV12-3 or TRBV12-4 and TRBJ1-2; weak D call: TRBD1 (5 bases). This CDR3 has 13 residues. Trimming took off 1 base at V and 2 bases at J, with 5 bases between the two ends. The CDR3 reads CASSLGQNYGYTF. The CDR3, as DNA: TGTGCCAGCAGTTTAGGACAGAACTATGGCTACACCTTC.

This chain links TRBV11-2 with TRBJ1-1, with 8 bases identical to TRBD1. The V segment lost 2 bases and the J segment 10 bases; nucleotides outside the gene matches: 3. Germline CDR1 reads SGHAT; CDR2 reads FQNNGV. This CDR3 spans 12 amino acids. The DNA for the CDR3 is TGTGCCAGCAGCTTACGGACAGGGAGAGCTTTCTTT. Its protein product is CASSLRTGRAFF.